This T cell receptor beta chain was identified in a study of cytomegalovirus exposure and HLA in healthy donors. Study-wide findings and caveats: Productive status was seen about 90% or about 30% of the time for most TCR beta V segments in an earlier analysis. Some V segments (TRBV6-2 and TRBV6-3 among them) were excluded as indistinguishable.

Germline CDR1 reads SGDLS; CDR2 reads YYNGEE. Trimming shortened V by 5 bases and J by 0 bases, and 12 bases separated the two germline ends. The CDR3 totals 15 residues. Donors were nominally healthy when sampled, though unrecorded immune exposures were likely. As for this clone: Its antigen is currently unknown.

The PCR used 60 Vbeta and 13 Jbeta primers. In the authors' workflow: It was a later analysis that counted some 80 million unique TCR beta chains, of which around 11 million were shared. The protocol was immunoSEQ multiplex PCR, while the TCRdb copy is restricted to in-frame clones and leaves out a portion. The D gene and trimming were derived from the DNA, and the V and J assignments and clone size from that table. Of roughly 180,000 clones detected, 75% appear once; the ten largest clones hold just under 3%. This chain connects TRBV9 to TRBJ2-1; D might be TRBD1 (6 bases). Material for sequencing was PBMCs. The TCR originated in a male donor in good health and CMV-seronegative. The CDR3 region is CASRATGSSYNEQFF. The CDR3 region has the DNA TGTGCCAGCAGGGCTACAGGGTCCTCCTACAATGAGCAGTTCTTC.